The 20 T cell receptor beta chains below all came from one sample that was sequenced in a study of cytomegalovirus exposure and HLA in healthy donors. Primers included in the PCR were 60 Vbeta and 13 Jbeta primers. Measured with immunoSEQ multiplex PCR; TCRdb has only the in-frame clones, and not every one. The sample shows 150,000 to 200,000 clones, 65% to 85% of them seen only once. The sequenced sample was PBMCs. The source of these receptors is a male donor in good health and CMV-seropositive.

This clone appeared a few times. This sequence joins TRBV27 and TRBJ2-1, with 9 bases lining up with TRBD2. The CDR3 runs 14 residues. Germline V gene sequence: CDR1 MNHEY, CDR2 SMNVEV (reference sequence). Trimming at V came to 8 bases and at J to 6 bases, leaving 8 bases not matched to a gene. Here the CDR3 reads CASSFGSGSNEQFF. CDR3 coding DNA: TGTGCCAGCTCCTTCGGTAGCGGGAGCAATGAGCAGTTCTTC.

This clone has a single count. The chain is built from TRBV5-1 and TRBJ2-7; D unclear. CDR3 size: 14 residues. Trimming removed 0 bases at V and 3 bases at J, with 10 bases between. CDR1 SGHRS and CDR2 YFSETQ come from the germline V gene. CDR3 nucleotides: TGCGCCAGCAGCTTGGACACTAAACACTACGAGCAGTACTTC. Protein product: CASSLDTKHYEQYF.

This sequence joins TRBV27 and TRBJ2-3; 7 bases map to TRBD2. This CDR3 has 15 residues. Unmatched junction bases numbered 5, after V lost 4 bases and J lost 1 base. In germline, CDR1 is MNHEY, CDR2 SMNVEV (reference sequence). The DNA for the CDR3 is TGTGCCAGCAGTTCTCCCACTAGCGGCACAGATACGCAGTATTTT. It encodes CASSSPTSGTDTQYF.

The J gene is TRBJ2-1, the V gene TRBV19, with 9 bases aligning to TRBD1. In germline, CDR1 is LNHDA, CDR2 SQIVND (reference sequence). Losses at the gene ends were 6 bases for V and 1 base for J; bases not matched to a gene: 10. This CDR3 spans 17 amino acids. The CDR3 loop is CASSREGTGISYNEQFF. Written as DNA, the CDR3 is TGTGCCAGTAGCCGAGAAGGGACAGGGATTTCCTACAATGAGCAGTTCTTC.

The gene calls are TRBV6-5 and TRBJ1-6, with D possibly TRBD1 on 5 matching bases. V dropped 5 bases and J dropped 7 bases, with 15 bases sitting between them. In germline, CDR1 is MNHEY, CDR2 SVGAGI. The CDR3 contains 15 residues. CDR3 amino acids: CASSTAGDYNSPLHF. The CDR3 nucleotides are TGTGCCAGCAGTACCGCCGGGGACTACAATTCACCCCTCCACTTT.

In this sample, this clone turned up once. This rearrangement joins TRBV29-1 to TRBJ2-7; 15 nucleotides line up with TRBD2. This CDR3 region has 15 residues. Germline CDR1 and CDR2: SQVTM and ANQGSEA. The V segment lost 6 bases and the J segment 2 bases; nucleotides outside the gene matches: 5. The CDR3 reads CSVGTSGRQAYEQYF. The DNA of the CDR3 is TGCAGCGTGGGGACTAGCGGGAGGCAAGCCTACGAGCAGTACTTC.

This chain links TRBV7-2 with TRBJ2-7, with 9 bases aligning to TRBD2. The CDR3 has 14 amino acids. The V gene's germline CDR1 is SGHTA and CDR2 FQGNSA. With 4 bases clipped from V and 3 bases from J, the junction kept 4 bases outside the gene matches. CDR3 region: CASSWGSGSYEQYF. The CDR3 nucleotides read TGTGCCAGCAGCTGGGGTAGCGGGAGCTACGAGCAGTACTTC. The complete variable domain, with remaining parts taken from reference TRBV7-2 and TRBJ2-7, reads GAGVSQSPSNKVTEKGKDVELRCDPISGHTALYWYRQSLGQGLEFLIYFQGNSAPDKSGLPSDRFSAERTGGSVSTLTIQRTQQEDSAVYLCASSWGSGSYEQYFGPGTRLTVT.

The chain combines TRBV5-4 with TRBJ2-7, with TRBD1 matching over 10 bases. The germline gives CDR1 SGHNT, CDR2 YYREEE (reference sequence). V shed 2 bases, J shed 3 bases, and the junction held 8 bases outside the gene matches. The length of the CDR3 is 16 residues. CDR3 in DNA: TGTGCCAGCAGCTTACCCGGGACAGGGGCCTTCTACGAGCAGTACTTC. Protein: CASSLPGTGAFYEQYF.

The chain couples TRBV6-5 to TRBJ2-3; 8 nucleotides align to TRBD2. With 8 bases clipped from V and 7 bases from J, the junction kept 8 bases outside the gene matches. The CDR3 covers 13 residues. Per the germline V gene, CDR1 is MNHEY and CDR2 is SVGAGI. The CDR3 DNA sequence: TGTGCCAGCCGGGGCGGGGGGCGAAATACGCAGTATTTT. Its protein is CASRGGGRNTQYF.

The chain employs TRBV4-1 and TRBJ1-2; D unresolved. The V end was cut by 0 bases, the J end by 3 bases, with 20 bases between. Germline V gene data show CDR1 as MGHRA and CDR2 as YSYEKL. CDR3 length: 18 amino acids. The CDR3 DNA reads TGCGCCAGCAGCCAAGAGGGGTCCTCCAGCGGTTCTTACTATGGCTACACCTTC. It translates to CASSQEGSSSGSYYGYTF.

V and J are TRBV5-1 and TRBJ1-2, with TRBD1 identical over 7 bases. The CDR3 is 14 residues long. Losses at the gene ends were 0 bases for V and 8 bases for J; bases not matched to a gene: 7. Per the germline V gene, CDR1 is SGHRS and CDR2 is YFSETQ. In DNA, the CDR3 is TGCGCCAGCAGCTTGGGGACAGGCCCAGGAGGCTACACCTTC. Translated: CASSLGTGPGGYTF.

J is TRBJ2-5 and V is TRBV7-8; a weak D match, TRBD1 (5 bases). Germline V gene data show CDR1 as SGHVS and CDR2 as FQNEAQ. The CDR3 has 14 amino acids. V lost 1 base and J 10 bases, leaving 16 bases between the germline ends. CDR3 loop: CASSLVAGARDQYF. The CDR3 DNA follows: TGTGCCAGCAGCTTAGTGGCTGGGGCCAGGGACCAGTACTTC.

The gene calls are TRBV6-1 and TRBJ1-4, with D possibly being TRBD1 (5 bases). CDR1 is MNHNS and CDR2 is SASEGT in the germline V gene. Trimming took 4 bases from V and 0 from J, leaving 12 bases between them. The length of the CDR3 is 16 residues. The CDR3 region is CASSALTAPTNEKLFF. Here the CDR3 DNA reads TGTGCCAGCAGTGCGCTGACAGCTCCAACTAATGAAAAACTGTTTTTT.

This chain links TRBV27 with TRBJ2-3; 8 bases agree with TRBD2. The CDR3 totals 14 residues. The V gene's germline CDR1 is MNHEY and CDR2 SMNVEV (reference sequence). Trimming at V came to 6 bases and at J to 4 bases, leaving 6 bases not matched to a gene. The CDR3 DNA follows: TGTGCCAGCAGCTCCCAGCGGGAGCCAGATACGCAGTATTTT. Encoded protein: CASSSQREPDTQYF.

Remarks on this clone: Germline is not matched at one junction end, which may reflect a read error. The V gene is TRBV7-9, the J gene TRBJ2-3, with 11 bases matching TRBD2. The V gene's germline CDR1 is SEHNR and CDR2 FQNEAQ (reference sequence). The CDR3 loop spans 17 amino acids. CDR3 protein: CSSSTTSGRLVQDTQYF. In DNA form, the CDR3 reads TGTTCCAGCAGCACAACTAGCGGGAGATTGGTTCAAGATACGCAGTATTTT.

The chain recombines TRBV28 with TRBJ2-5; D ambiguous. The germline gives CDR1 MDHEN, CDR2 SYDVKM. This CDR3 has 14 amino acids. Trimming stripped 6 bases from V and 0 bases from J, with 11 bases between. CDR3 protein: CASRQWLYQETQYF. DNA of the CDR3: TGTGCCAGCAGGCAATGGCTGTACCAAGAGACCCAGTACTTC.

J is TRBJ2-5 and V is TRBV14; TRBD1 aligns across 7 bases. This CDR3 is built from 17 residues. V was clipped by 0 bases and J by 1 base; unmatched bases: 8. Germline loops: CDR1 SGHDN, CDR2 FVKESK. Written as DNA, the CDR3 is TGTGCCAGCAGCCAAGATATGGCAGGGGGTTTCCAAGAGACCCAGTACTTC. Translated, it gives CASSQDMAGGFQETQYF.

The chain uses TRBV4-3 and TRBJ2-7, with 7 bases aligning to TRBD2. This CDR3 region has 16 residues. Trimming removed 1 base from V and 5 bases from J; junction bases left unmatched: 11. CDR1 and CDR2 (germline): LGHNA, YSLEER. CDR3 nucleotides: TGCGCCAGCAGCCAAGGGATGGGGGAGGGCCCCAACGAGCAGTACTTC. Translating gives CASSQGMGEGPNEQYF.

The CDR3 DNA is TGTGCCACGGCGGGAGGGCCGGATGAGCAGTTCTTC. Translated: CATAGGPDEQFF. The rearrangement links TRBV10-3 to TRBJ2-1, with 9 bases matching TRBD2. Losses at the gene ends were 10 bases for V and 8 bases for J; bases not matched to a gene: 6. CDR1 ENHRY and CDR2 SYGVKD come from the germline V gene. The CDR3 runs 12 residues.

About this clone: A read error may account for a junction end that differs from germline. As DNA, the CDR3 is TGTGCTAGCAGCTTGGGGGGAGGGGTCCTGGAGACCCAGTACTTC. Protein product: CASSLGGGVLETQYF. The V call is TRBV7-7, the J call TRBJ2-5, with TRBD2 matching over 7 bases. The germline V gene encodes CDR1 SSHAT and CDR2 FNYEAQ (reference sequence). CDR3 length equals 15 residues. The whole variable domain, filled in from reference TRBV7-7 and TRBJ2-5, reads GAGVSQSPRYKVTKRGQDVTLRCDPISSHATLYWYQQALGQGPEFLTYFNYEAQPDKSGLPSDRFSAERPEGSISTLTIQRTEQRDSAMYRCASSLGGGVLETQYFGPGTRLLVL.